This T cell receptor (beta chain) was found in a study of OX40 agonist ivuxolimab in advanced cancers. Trimming pared 5 bases from V and 8 bases from J, leaving 13 bases between. Germline V gene lookup returns CDR1 MDHEN and CDR2 SYDVKM. This CDR3 is built from 13 residues. Profiling relied on immunoSEQ multiplex PCR, and the TCRdb table lists in-frame clones only, not all of them. The sample carries around 100,000 clones, 91% recorded once. This TCR was sampled from an adult with an advanced solid tumor such as melanoma, head and neck, liver or kidney cancer. This chain connects TRBV28 to TRBJ2-4; D might be TRBD2 (6 bases). This specimen consisted of CD4+ or CD8+ T cells sorted from blood, obtained in a trial of the OX40 agonist ivuxolimab. The chain's CDR3 is CASSVGGGDIQYF. The CDR3 coding sequence is TGTGCCAGCAGTGTCGGCGGAGGGGACATTCAGTACTTC. Using reference TRBV28 and TRBJ2-4 for the parts outside the CDR3, the full variable domain is DVKVTQSSRYLVKRTGEKVFLECVQDMDHENMFWYRQDPGLGLRLIYFSYDVKMKEKGDIPEGYSVSREKKERFSLILESASTNQTSMYLCASSVGGGDIQYFGAGTRLSVL.